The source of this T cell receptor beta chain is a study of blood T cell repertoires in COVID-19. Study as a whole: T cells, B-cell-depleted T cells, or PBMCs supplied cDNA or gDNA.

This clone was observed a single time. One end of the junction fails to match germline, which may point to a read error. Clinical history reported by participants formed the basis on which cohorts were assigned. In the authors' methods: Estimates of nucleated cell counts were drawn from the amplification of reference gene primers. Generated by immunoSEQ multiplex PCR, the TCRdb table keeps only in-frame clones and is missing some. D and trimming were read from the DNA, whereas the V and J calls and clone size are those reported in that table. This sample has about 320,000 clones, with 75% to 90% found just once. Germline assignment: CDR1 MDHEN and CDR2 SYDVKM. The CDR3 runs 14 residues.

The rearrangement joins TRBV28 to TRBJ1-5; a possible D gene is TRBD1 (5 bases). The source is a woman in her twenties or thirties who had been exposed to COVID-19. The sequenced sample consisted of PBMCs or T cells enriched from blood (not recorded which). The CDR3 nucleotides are TGTGCCAGCCACTCGGGGGGAAGCAGTCAGCCCCAGCATTTT. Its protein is CASHSGGSSQPQHF.